This T cell receptor beta chain originates from a study of cytomegalovirus exposure and HLA in healthy donors. The CDR3 is 15 amino acids. Germline CDR1 MGHRA, CDR2 YSYEKL. As concerns this clone: One end of the junction varies from germline; a read error may be responsible.

With 60 Vbeta and 13 Jbeta primers, the PCR was carried out. The protocol was immunoSEQ multiplex PCR, while the TCRdb copy is restricted to in-frame clones and leaves out a portion. The sample holds 140,000 to 150,000 clones, 60% to 85% seen once. The clonotype was recovered from a woman between 40 and 50 years old in good health and CMV-seropositive. Sequencing was carried out using PBMCs. The genes are TRBV4-1 and TRBJ1-2, with D possibly being TRBD1 (5 bases). DNA of the CDR3: TGCGCCAGCAGCATTGGTCAGGGCCCTAACTATGGCCACACCTTC. Its translation: CASSIGQGPNYGHTF.